The sequence of this T cell receptor (beta chain) was determined in a study of T cell repertoires in ileal Crohn's disease. Study overall: Postoperative therapy was given to about half: about ten thiopurines, some 18 anti-TNF agents. Study results and caveats: High-frequency clones were more common in sorted CD8 than CD4 cells. All patients with clonality above 26.8% had endoscopic recurrence.

Germline CDR1 is LGHNA and CDR2 is YSLEER. The CDR3 contains 16 residues. Deletions cut 1 base from V and 0 bases from J, with 7 bases between. To note about this clone: Its specificity is not known.

Eligibility required adulthood, ileal or ileocolonic Crohn's disease and indicated ileocolonic resection. Data came from immunoSEQ multiplex PCR; TCRdb stores just in-frame clones and leaves some out. The data contain roughly 15,000 clones, roughly 80% of them seen just once; the ten biggest clones take up about a tenth. The receptor comes from an adult with Crohn's disease. The gene calls are TRBV4-3 and TRBJ1-6; D not certain. The sample was ileal tissue. CDR3 region: CASSQVPSSYNSPLHF. In nucleotides, the CDR3 is TGCGCCAGCAGCCAAGTTCCCAGCTCCTATAATTCACCCCTCCACTTT.